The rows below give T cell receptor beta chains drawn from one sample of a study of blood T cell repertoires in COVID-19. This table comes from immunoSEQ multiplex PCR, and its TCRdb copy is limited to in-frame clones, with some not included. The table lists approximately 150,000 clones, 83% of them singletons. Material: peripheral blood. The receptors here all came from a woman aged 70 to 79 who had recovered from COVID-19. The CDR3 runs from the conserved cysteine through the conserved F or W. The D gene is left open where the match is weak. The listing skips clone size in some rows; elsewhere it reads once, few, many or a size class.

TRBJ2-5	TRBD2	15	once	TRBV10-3	TGTGCCATCAGTGATGAGGGAGGGGATCGGGAGACCCAGTACTTC	CAISDEGGDRETQYF
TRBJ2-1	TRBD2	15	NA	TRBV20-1	TGCAGTGCTAGTCTTAGGCTAGCGGGGAACAATGAGCAGTTCTTC	CSASLRLAGNNEQFF
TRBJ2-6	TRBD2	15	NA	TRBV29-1	TGCAGCGCAACTAGCGGGCCCTCTGGGGCCAACGTCCTGACTTTC	CSATSGPSGANVLTF
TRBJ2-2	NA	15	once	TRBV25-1	TGTGCCAGCAGCCTACCTAGCGCGAACACCGGGGAGCTGTTTTTT	CASSLPSANTGELFF
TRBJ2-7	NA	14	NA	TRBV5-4	TGTGCCAGCAGCTTGGCGGCAGGAACCTACGAGCAGTACTTC	CASSLAAGTYEQYF
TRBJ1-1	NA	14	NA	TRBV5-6	TGTGCCAGCAGCTTGTCAGCAGGGATGGTAAGGGCTTTCTTT	CASSLSAGMVRAFF
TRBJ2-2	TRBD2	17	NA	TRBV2	TGTGCCAGCAGGGGGACTAGCGGTAGCCTTAACACCGGGGAGCTGTTTTTT	CASRGTSGSLNTGELFF
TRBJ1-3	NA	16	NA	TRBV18	TGTGCCAGCTCGGCCGGAGAGGGTTCGGTCGGAAACACCATATATTTT	CASSAGEGSVGNTIYF
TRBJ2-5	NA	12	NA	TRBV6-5	TGTGCCAGCAGCCAATCCAGGGAGACCCAGTACTTC	CASSQSRETQYF
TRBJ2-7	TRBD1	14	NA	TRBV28	TGTGCCAGCAGTACTCGACAGGGTCTGGGCGAGCAGTACTTC	CASSTRQGLGEQYF
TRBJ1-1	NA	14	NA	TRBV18	TGTGCCAGCTCACCTTCCGACGGGGACACTGAAGCTTTCTTT	CASSPSDGDTEAFF
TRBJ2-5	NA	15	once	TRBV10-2	TGCGCCAGCAGTAGCCCAGGTCGGGGGTTGGAGACCCAGTACTTC	CASSSPGRGLETQYF
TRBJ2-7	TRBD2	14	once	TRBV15	TGTGCCACCAGCAGAGGTGGAGCGGGAGTCTGGCAGTACTTC	CATSRGGAGVWQYF
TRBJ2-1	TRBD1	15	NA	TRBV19	TGTGCCAGTACCCCTCGGACAGGGGGCCGGGATGAGCAGTTCTTC	CASTPRTGGRDEQFF
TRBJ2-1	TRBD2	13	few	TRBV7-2	TGTGCCAGCACCCCGGGACTAGAGGATGAGCAGTTCTTC	CASTPGLEDEQFF
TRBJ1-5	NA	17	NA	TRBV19	TGTGCCAGTAGTGTCAGCAACAGGCGGCGGGGGAATCAGCCCCAGCATTTT	CASSVSNRRRGNQPQHF
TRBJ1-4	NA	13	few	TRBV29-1	TGCAGCGCCGGCGGGGGGCAAGGTGAAAAACTGTTTTTT	CSAGGGQGEKLFF
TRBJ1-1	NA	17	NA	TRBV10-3	TGTGCCATCAGTGAGTCGCAGGTGCGGGAAGAGGGCACTGAAGCTTTCTTT	CAISESQVREEGTEAFF
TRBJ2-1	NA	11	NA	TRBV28	TGTGCCAGCAGTTCTCACGCCGGGCAGTTCTTC	CASSSHAGQFF
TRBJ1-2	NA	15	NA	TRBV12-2	TGTGCAAGTCGCCCCTGGAAGGCGGGGCCTTCTGGCTACACCTTC	CASRPWKAGPSGYTF
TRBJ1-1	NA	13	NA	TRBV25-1	TGTGCCAGCAGCGCGGTTATGAACACTGAAGCTTTCTTT	CASSAVMNTEAFF
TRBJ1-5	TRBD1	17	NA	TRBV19	TGTGCCAGTACCTGGGGACAGGGGGCCCCCTTTGGTCAGCCCCAGCATTTT	CASTWGQGAPFGQPQHF
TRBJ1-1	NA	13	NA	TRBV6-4	TGTGCCAGCTCCCTATCGCGGGGCACTGAAGCTTTCTTT	CASSLSRGTEAFF
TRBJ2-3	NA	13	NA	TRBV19	TGTGCCAGTAGTTCCAACCAGGTAGATACGCAGTATTTT	CASSSNQVDTQYF
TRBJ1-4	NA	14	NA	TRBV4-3	TGCGCCAGCAGCCAAGGGGGGGACTCCGAAAAACTCTTTTTT	CASSQGGDSEKLFF
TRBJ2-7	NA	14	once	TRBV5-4	TGTGCCAGCAGACCCGGACTGAGCGAAGGGGAGCAGTACTTC	CASRPGLSEGEQYF
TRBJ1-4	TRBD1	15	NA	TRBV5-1	TGCGCCAGCAGCTCGGACAGGGGATGGGGAGAAAAACTGTTTTTT	CASSSDRGWGEKLFF
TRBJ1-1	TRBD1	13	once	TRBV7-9	TGTGCCAGCAGCCCAAGGGGACAGGGCGAAGCTTTCTTT	CASSPRGQGEAFF
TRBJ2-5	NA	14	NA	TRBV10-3	TGTGCCATCAGTGGGGGTAGCGGACAAGAGACCCAGTACTTC	CAISGGSGQETQYF
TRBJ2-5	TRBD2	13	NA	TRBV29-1	TGCAGCGGCGGACTAGCAGGACCGGGGGCCCAGTACTTC	CSGGLAGPGAQYF
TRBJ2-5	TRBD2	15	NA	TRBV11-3	TGTGCCAGCAGCCCAGGGCGGGCTAGCGGGGAGACCCAGTACTTC	CASSPGRASGETQYF
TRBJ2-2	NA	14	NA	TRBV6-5	TGTGCCAGCAGCACCGGGATAAACACCGGGGAGCTGTTTTTT	CASSTGINTGELFF
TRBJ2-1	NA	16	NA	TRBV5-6	TGTGCCAGCAGCTTGACTAGCACAAGCTCCTACAATGAGCAGTTCTTC	CASSLTSTSSYNEQFF
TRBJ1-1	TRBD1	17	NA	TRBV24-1	TGTGCCACCAGTAACCCCCGACAGGGGCCGGGGGTGAGTGGGGCTTTCTTT	CATSNPRQGPGVSGAFF
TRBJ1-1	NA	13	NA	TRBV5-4	TGTGCCAGCAGCCGAGACAGGAACACTGAAGCTTTCTTT	CASSRDRNTEAFF
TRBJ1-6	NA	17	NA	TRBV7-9	TGTGCCAGCAGCTTATCCCGGTCGGCAGGGAATAATTCACCCCTCCACTTT	CASSLSRSAGNNSPLHF
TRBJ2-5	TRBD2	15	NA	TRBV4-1	TGCGCCAGCAGCCGAACGGGACTAGCGGAAGAGACCCAGTACTTC	CASSRTGLAEETQYF
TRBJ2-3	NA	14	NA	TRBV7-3	TGTGCCAGCAGCTCCCTAGAAAGCACAGATACGCAGTATTTT	CASSSLESTDTQYF
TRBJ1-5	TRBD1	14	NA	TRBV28	TGTGCCAGCAGTTGGCAGGGGGCGGGTCAGCCCCAGCATTTT	CASSWQGAGQPQHF
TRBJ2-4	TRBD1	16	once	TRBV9	TGTGCCAGCAGCCACACGACAGGGGGCGCCGGAAACATTCAGTACTTC	CASSHTTGGAGNIQYF
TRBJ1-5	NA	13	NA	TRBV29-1	TGCAGCGTTTGTCGGGACATCAATCAGCCCCAGCATTTT	CSVCRDINQPQHF
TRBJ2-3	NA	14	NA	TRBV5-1	TGCGCCAGCAGCTTGGGGCAGGGAGGAGATACGCAGTATTTT	CASSLGQGGDTQYF
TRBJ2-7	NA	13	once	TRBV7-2	TGTGCCAGCACCCTGCGGCCTACTTACGAGCAGTACTTC	CASTLRPTYEQYF
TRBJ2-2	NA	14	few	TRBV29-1	TGCAGCGTTATGGGCCAGGGGAACACCGGGGAGCTGTTTTTT	CSVMGQGNTGELFF
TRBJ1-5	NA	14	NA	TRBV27	TGTGCCAGCAGGCCCACAGGGATCGAGGGGCCCCAGCATTTT	CASRPTGIEGPQHF
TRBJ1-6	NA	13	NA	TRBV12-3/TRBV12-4	TGTGCCAGTAGAAGCTCCTATAATTCACCCCTCCACTTT	CASRSSYNSPLHF
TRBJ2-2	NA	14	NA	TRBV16	TGTGCCAGCAGCCAACAGCGGGTCACCGGGGAGCTGTTTTTT	CASSQQRVTGELFF
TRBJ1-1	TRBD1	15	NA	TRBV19	TGTGCCAGTAGTATAGGAGGGGACAGGGACACTGAAGCTTTCTTT	CASSIGGDRDTEAFF
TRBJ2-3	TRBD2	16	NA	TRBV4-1	TGCGCCAGCAGCCAAGAGGGAACGGGAGGGGTAGATACGCAGTATTTT	CASSQEGTGGVDTQYF
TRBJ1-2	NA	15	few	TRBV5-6	TGTGCCAGCAGCTTGGCCGGCCAGGTTCGCTATGGCTACACCTTC	CASSLAGQVRYGYTF
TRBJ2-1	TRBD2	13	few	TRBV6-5	TGTGCCACCCTAGCGGACTCCTACAATGAGCAGTTCTTC	CATLADSYNEQFF
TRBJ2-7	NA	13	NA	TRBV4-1	TGCGCCAGCAGCCAAGGGCTAGCTGGCGAGCAGTACTTC	CASSQGLAGEQYF
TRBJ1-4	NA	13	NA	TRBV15	TGTGCCACCAGCAGAGAAGAGATACCTCTCCTGTTTTTT	CATSREEIPLLFF
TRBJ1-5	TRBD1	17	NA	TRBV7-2	TGTGCCAGCAGCTTAGGATGGGGCAGGGGGCCCAATCAGCCCCAGCATTTT	CASSLGWGRGPNQPQHF